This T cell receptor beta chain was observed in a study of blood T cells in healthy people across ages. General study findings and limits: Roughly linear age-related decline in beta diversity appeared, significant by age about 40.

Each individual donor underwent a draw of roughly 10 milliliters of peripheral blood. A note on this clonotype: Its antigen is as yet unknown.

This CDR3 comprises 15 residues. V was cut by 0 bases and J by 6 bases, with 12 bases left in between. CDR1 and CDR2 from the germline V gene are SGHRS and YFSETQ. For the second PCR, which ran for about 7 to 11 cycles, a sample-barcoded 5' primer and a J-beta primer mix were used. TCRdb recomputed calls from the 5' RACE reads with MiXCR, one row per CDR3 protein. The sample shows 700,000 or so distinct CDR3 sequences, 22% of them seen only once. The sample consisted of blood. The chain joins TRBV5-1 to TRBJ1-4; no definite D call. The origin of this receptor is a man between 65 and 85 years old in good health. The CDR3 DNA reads TGCGCCAGCAGCTTGGTTATGGCATCGGATGAAAAACTGTTTTTT. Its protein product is CASSLVMASDEKLFF.